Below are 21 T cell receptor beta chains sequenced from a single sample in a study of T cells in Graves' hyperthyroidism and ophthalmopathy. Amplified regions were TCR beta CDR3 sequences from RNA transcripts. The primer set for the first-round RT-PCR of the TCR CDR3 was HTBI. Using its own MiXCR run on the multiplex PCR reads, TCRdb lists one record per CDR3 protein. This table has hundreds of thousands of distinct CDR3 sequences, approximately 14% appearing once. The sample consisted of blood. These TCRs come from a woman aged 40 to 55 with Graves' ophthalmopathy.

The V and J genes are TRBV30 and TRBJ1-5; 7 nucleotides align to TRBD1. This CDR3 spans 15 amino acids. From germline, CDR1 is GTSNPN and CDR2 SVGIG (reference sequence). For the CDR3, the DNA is TGTGCTGCCGTCGACAGGGAGGGAAGCAATCAGCCCCAGCATTTT. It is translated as CAAVDREGSNQPQHF.

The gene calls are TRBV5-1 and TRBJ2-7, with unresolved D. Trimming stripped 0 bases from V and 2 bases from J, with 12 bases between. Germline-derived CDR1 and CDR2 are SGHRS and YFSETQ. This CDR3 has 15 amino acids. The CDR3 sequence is CASSLDRNNPYEQYF. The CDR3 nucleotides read TGCGCCAGCAGCTTGGATAGGAATAATCCCTACGAGCAGTACTTC.

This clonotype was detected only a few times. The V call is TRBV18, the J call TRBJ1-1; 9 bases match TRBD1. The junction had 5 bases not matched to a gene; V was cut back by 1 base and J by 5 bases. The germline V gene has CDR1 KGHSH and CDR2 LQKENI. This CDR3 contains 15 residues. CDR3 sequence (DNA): TGTGCCAGCTCACCACAGGGACAGGGAGGAACTGAAGCTTTCTTT. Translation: CASSPQGQGGTEAFF.

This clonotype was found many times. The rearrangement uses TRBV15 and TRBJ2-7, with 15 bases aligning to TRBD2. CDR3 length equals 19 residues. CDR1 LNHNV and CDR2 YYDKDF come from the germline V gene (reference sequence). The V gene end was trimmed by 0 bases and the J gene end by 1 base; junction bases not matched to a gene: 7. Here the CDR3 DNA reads TGTGCCACCAGCAGAGAAAAGCGGACTAGCGGGAGGGAGTCCTACGAGCAGTACTTC. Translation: CATSREKRTSGRESYEQYF.

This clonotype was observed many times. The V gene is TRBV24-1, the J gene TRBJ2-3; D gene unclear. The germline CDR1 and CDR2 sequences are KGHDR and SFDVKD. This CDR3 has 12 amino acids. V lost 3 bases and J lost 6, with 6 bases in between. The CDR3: CATSDRTDTQYF. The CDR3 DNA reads TGTGCCACCAGTGATCGAACGGATACGCAGTATTTT.

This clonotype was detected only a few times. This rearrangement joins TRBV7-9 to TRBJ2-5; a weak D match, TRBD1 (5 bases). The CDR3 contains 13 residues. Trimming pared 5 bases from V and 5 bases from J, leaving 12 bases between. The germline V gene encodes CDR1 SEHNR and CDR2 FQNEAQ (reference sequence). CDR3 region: CASSHDSLETQYF. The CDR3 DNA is TGTGCCAGCAGCCACGACAGTTTGGAGACCCAGTACTTC.

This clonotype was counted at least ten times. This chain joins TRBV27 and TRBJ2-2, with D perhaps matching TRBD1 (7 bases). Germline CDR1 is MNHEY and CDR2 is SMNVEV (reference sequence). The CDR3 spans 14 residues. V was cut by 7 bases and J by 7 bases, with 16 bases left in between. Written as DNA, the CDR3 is TGTGCCAGCAACCAATACAGGGGAGGCGGGGAGCTGTTTTTT. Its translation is CASNQYRGGGELFF.

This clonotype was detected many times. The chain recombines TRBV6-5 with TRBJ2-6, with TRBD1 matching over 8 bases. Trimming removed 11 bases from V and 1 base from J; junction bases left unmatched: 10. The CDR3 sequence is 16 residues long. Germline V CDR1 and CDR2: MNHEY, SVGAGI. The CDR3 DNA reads TGTGCCGGAATGGACAGGGAGCTTTCTGGGGCCAACGTCCTGACTTTC. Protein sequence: CAGMDRELSGANVLTF.

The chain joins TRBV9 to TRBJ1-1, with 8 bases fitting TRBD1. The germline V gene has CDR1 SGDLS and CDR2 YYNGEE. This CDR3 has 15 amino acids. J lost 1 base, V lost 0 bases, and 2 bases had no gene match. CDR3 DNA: TGTGCCAGCAGCGTAGGGGGGACAGGGAACACTGAAGCTTTCTTT. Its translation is CASSVGGTGNTEAFF.

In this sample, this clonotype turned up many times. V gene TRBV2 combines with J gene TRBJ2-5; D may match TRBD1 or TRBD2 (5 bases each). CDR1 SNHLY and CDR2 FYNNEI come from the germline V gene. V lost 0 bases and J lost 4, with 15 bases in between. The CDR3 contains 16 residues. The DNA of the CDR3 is TGTGCCAGCAGTGAAGCGCTTGGGGGAACGGGAGAGACCCAGTACTTC. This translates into CASSEALGGTGETQYF.

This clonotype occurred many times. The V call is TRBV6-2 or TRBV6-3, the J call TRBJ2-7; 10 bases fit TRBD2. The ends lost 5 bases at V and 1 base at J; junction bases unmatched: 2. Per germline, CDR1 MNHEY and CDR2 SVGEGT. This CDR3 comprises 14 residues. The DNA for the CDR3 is TGTGCCAGCAGTAAACTAGCGGGGTCCTACGAGCAGTACTTC. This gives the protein CASSKLAGSYEQYF.

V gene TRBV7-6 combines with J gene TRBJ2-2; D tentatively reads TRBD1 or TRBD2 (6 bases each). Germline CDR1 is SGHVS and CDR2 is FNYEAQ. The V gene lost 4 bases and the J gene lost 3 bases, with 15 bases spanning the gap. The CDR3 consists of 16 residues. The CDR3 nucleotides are TGTGCCAGCAGCTGGGGGGCAGGAGGTGACACCGGGGAGCTGTTTTTT. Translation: CASSWGAGGDTGELFF.

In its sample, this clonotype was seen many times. The CDR3 nucleotides are TGTGCCAGCAGCTTAGGGGACGTCTACGAGCAGTACTTC. Translated: CASSLGDVYEQYF. V gene TRBV11-2 combines with J gene TRBJ2-7; TRBD1 or TRBD2 may be the D gene (5 bases each). Per the germline V gene, CDR1 is SGHAT and CDR2 is FQNNGV. V gave up 1 base and J gave up 3 bases, with 7 bases separating them. The length of the CDR3 is 13 residues.

CDR3 bases: TGTGCCAGCAGTTCGTCGCTAGCGGGAGACGAGCAGTACTTC. It yields the protein CASSSSLAGDEQYF. The chain is built from TRBV12-3 or TRBV12-4 and TRBJ2-7; TRBD2 agrees at 10 bases. This CDR3 is built from 14 residues. Germline trimming cut 4 bases from V and 5 bases from J; bases unmatched to any gene: 5.

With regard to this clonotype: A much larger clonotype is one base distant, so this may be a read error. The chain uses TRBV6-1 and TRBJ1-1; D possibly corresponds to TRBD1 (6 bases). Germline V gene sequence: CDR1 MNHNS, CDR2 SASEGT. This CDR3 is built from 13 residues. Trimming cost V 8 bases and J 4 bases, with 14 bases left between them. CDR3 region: CASLRGCGTEAFF. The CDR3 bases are TGTGCCAGCCTCAGGGGTTGTGGCACTGAAGCTTTCTTT.

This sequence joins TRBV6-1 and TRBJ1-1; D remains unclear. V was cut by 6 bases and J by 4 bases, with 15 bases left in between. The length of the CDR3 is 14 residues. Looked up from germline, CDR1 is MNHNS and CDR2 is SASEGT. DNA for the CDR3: TGTGCCAGCAGGGAATCCGGGCCCAGCACTGAAGCTTTCTTT. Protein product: CASRESGPSTEAFF.

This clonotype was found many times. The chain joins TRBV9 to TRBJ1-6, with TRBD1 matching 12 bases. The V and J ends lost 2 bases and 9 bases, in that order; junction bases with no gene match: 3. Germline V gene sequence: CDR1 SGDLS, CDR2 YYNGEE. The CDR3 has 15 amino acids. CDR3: CASSVGTGGSSPLHF. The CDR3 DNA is TGTGCCAGCAGCGTCGGGACAGGGGGCAGTTCACCCCTCCACTTT.

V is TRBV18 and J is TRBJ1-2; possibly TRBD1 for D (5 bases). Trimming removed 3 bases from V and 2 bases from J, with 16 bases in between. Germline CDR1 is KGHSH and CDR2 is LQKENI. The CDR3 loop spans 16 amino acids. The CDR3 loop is CASSPMRGDRNYGYTF. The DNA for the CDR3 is TGTGCCAGCTCACCGATGAGAGGGGACCGCAACTATGGCTACACCTTC.

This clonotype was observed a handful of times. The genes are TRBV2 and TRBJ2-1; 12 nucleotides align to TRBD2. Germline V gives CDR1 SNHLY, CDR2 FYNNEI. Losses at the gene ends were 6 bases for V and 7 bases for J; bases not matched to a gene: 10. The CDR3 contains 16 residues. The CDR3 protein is CASRDGLAGYRNEQFF. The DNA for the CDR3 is TGTGCCAGCAGGGATGGACTAGCGGGATATAGAAATGAGCAGTTCTTC.

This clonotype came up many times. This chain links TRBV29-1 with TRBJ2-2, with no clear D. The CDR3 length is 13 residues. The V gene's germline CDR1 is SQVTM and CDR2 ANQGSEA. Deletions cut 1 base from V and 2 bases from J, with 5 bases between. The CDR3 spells CSVEAPNTGELFF. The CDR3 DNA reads TGCAGCGTTGAAGCCCCAAACACCGGGGAGCTGTTTTTT.

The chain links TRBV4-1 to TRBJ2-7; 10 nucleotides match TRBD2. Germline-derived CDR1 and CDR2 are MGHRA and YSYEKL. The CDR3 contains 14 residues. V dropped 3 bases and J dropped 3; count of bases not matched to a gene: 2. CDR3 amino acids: CASSQEREGYEQYF. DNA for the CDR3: TGCGCCAGCAGCCAGGAGCGGGAGGGCTACGAGCAGTACTTC.